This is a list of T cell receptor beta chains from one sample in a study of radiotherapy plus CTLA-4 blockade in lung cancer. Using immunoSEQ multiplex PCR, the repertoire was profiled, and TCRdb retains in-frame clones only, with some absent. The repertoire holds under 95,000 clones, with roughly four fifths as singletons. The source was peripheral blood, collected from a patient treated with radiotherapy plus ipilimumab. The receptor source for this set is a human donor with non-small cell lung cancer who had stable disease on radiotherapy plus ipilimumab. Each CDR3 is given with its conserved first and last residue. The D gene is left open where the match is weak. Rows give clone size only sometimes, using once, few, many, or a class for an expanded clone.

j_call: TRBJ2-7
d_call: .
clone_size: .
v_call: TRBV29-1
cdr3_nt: TGCAGCGTTGCCTATTCCGGGACCTCCTACGAGCAGTACTTC
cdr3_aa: CSVAYSGTSYEQYF

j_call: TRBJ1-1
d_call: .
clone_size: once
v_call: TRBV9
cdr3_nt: TGTGCCAGCACCAAATCGGCGACGGTAGTCATGAACACTGAAGCTTTCTTT
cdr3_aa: CASTKSATVVMNTEAFF

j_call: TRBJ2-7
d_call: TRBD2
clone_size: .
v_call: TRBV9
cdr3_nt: TGTGCCAGCAGCGTAACAGCGGGAGGGGTGGGGGAGCAGTACTTC
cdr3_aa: CASSVTAGGVGEQYF

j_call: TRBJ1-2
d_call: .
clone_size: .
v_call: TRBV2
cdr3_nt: TGTGCCAGCAGTGATTGGGGACGACTGCTTAACTATGGCTACACCTTC
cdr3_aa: CASSDWGRLLNYGYTF

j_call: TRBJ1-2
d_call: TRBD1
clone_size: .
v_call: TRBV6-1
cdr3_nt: TGTGCCAGCAGTACGGGACAGTCCAACTATGGCTACACCTTC
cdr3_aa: CASSTGQSNYGYTF

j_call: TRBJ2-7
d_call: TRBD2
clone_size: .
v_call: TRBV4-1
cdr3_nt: TGCGCCAGCAGCCAGCTGGGGACTAGCAGCAGCAACGAGCAGTACTTC
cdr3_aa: CASSQLGTSSSNEQYF

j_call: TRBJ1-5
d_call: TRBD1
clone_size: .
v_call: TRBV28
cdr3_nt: TGTGCCAGCGTCCGTCAGGGGGGTGGCAATCAGCCCCAGCATTTT
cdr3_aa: CASVRQGGGNQPQHF

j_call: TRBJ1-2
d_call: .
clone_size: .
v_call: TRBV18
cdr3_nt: TGTGCCAGCTCACCAGTTCGGGGTAGGGGCTACACCTTC
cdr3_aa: CASSPVRGRGYTF

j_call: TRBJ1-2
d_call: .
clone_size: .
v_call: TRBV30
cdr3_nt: TGTGCCTGGGGGAAATCGGGACCCCTGCGTGGCGGCTACACCTTC
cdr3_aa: CAWGKSGPLRGGYTF

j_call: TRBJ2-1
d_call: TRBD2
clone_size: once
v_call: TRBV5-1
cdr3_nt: TGCGCCAGCAGCTTGGCCCCTAGCGGGGGGGACAATGAGCAGTTCTTC
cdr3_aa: CASSLAPSGGDNEQFF

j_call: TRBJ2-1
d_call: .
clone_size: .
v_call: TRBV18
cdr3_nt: TGTGCCAGCTCACCGGACAGAAACAATGAGCAGTTCTTC
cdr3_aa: CASSPDRNNEQFF

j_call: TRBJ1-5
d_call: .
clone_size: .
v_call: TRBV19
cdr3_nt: TGTGCCAGTAGTACGGGACTAGTGCCGAATCAGCCCCAGCATTTT
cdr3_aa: CASSTGLVPNQPQHF

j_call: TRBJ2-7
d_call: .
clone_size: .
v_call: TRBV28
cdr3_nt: TGTGCCAGCAGTGCGGGCCACGAGCAGTACTTC
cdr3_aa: CASSAGHEQYF

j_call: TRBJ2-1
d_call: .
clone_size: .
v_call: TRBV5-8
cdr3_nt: TGTGCCAGCAGCCGTTGGAATGAGGCCAATGAGCAGTTCTTC
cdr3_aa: CASSRWNEANEQFF

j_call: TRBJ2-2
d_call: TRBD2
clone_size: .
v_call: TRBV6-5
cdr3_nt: TGTGCCAGCAGTAGTAGCGGGAGGTCCACCGGGGAGCTGTTTTTT
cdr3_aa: CASSSSGRSTGELFF

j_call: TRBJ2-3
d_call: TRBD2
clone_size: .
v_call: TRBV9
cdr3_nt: TGTGCCAGCAGCCCCCGACTAGCGGGAGGGGGAGGTGGTACAGATACGCAGTATTTT
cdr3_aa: CASSPRLAGGGGGTDTQYF

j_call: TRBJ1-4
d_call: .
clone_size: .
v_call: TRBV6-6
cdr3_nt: TGTGCCAGCAGTTACCAGTTTGGGGAAGAAAAACTGTTTTTT
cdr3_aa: CASSYQFGEEKLFF

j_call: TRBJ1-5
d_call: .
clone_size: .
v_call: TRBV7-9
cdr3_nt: TGTGCCAGCAGCTTAGGGGACACTAGCGATCAGCCCCAGCATTTT
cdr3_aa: CASSLGDTSDQPQHF

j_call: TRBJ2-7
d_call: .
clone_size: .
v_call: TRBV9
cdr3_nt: TGTGCCAGCAGCGTAGGGGACGGGAGCGAGCAGTACTTC
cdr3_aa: CASSVGDGSEQYF

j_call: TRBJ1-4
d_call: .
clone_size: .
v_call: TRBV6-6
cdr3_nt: TGTGCCAGCAGTTACGGGGGGACCATTGAAAAACTGTTTTTT
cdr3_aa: CASSYGGTIEKLFF

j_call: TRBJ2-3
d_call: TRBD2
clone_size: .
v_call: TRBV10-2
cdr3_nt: TGCGCCAGCAGTTTACTAGCGGGGTCAGGCACAGATACGCAGTATTTT
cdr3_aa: CASSLLAGSGTDTQYF

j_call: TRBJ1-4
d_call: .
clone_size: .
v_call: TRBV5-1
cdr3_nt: TGCGCCAGCAGCCCCGGGACGGCTAATGAAAAACTGTTTTTT
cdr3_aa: CASSPGTANEKLFF

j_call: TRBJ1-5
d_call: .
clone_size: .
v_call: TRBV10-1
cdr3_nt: TGCGCCAGCAGTATCGGGGTAGAGCCCCAGCATTTT
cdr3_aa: CASSIGVEPQHF

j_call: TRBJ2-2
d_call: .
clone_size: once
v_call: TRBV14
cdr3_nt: TGTGCCAGCAGAAGGCCGGCGAACACCGGGGAGCTGTTTTTT
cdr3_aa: CASRRPANTGELFF

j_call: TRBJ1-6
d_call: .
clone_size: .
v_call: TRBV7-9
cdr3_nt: TGTGCCAGCAGCGATAGGGGCCAGATTAATTCACCCCTCCACTTT
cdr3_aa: CASSDRGQINSPLHF

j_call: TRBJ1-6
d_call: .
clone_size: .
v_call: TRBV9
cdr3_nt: TGTGCCAGCAGCGTAGGGGGGGAAAATAATTCACCCCTCCACTTT
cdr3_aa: CASSVGGENNSPLHF

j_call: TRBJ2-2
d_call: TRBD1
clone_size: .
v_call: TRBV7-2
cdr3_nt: TGTGCCAGCAGCAGTCAGACAGGGGTTTCCTCGGGGGAGCTGTTTTTT
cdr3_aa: CASSSQTGVSSGELFF

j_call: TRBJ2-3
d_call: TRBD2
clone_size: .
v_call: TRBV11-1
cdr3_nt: TGTGCCAGCTCCCCCTTAACTAGCGGGGGGTTCACAGATACGCAGTATTTT
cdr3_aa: CASSPLTSGGFTDTQYF

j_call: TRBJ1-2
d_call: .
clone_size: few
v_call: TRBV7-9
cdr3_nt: TGTGCCAGCACTCACCAAGGGTCCTATGGCTACACCTTC
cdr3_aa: CASTHQGSYGYTF

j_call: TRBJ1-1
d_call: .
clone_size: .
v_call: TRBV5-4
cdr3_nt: TGTGCCAGCAGCGGGGGCGGTCCAGCTATGAACACTGAAGCTTTCTTT
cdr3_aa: CASSGGGPAMNTEAFF

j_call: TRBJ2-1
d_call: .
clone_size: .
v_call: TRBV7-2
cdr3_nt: TGTGCCAGCAGCCTCTCCGCGGGATCCTACAATGAGCAGTTCTTC
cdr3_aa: CASSLSAGSYNEQFF

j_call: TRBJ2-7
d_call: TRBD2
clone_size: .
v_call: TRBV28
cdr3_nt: TGTGCCAGCAGTCGTACGGGACTAGCGGCCTACGAGCAGTACTTC
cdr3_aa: CASSRTGLAAYEQYF

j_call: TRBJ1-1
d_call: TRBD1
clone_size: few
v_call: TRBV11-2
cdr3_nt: TGTGCCAGCAGCCGGGACAGGGAGAGGGCTTTCTTT
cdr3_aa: CASSRDRERAFF

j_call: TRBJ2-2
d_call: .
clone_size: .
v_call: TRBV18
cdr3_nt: TGTGCCAGCTCACCACCGATCGGGCACCCCAACACCGGGGAGCTGTTTTTT
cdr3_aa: CASSPPIGHPNTGELFF

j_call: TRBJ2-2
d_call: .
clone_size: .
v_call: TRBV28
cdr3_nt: TGTGCCAGCAGTTCCCCGCGGGGGAACACCGGGGAGCTGTTTTTT
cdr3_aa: CASSSPRGNTGELFF

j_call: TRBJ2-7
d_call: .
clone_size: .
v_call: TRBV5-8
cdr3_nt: TGTGCCAGCAGCTTGGGGACTGTCTACGAGCAGTACTTC
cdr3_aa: CASSLGTVYEQYF

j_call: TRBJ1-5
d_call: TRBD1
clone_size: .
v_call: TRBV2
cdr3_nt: TGTGCCAGCACTAGACAGGGGGCGCGTCAGCCCCAGCATTTT
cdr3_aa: CASTRQGARQPQHF

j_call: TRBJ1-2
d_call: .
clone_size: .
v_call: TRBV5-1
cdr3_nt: TGCGCCAGCAGCTTGGAACACTCCTATGGCTACACCTTC
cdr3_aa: CASSLEHSYGYTF

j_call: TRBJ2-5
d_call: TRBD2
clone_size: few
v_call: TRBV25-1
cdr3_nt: TGTGCCAGCAGTGTAGCGGGAGCGGGAGAGACCCAGTACTTC
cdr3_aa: CASSVAGAGETQYF

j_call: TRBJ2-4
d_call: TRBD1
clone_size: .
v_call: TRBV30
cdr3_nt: TGTGCCTGGGCCCGGACAGGGACCAAAAACATTCAGTACTTC
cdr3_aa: CAWARTGTKNIQYF

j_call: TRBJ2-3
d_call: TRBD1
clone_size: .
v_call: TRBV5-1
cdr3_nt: TGCGCCAGCAGCCAGGAACAGGGGAGATCAGATACGCAGTATTTT
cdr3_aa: CASSQEQGRSDTQYF

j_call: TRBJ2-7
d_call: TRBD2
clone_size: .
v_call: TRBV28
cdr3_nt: TGTGCCAGCAGTCCTAGCGGGAGGGGGGTCTACGAGCAGTACTTC
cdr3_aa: CASSPSGRGVYEQYF

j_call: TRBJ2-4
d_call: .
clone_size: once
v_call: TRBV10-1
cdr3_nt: TGCGCCAGCAGTGAGGGGTTAGCCAAAAACATTCAGTACTTC
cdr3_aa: CASSEGLAKNIQYF

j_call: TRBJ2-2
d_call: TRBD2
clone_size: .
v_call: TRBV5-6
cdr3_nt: TGTGCCAGCAGCAGGTCCGGACTAGCGGGAGCCGGGGAGCTGTTTTTT
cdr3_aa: CASSRSGLAGAGELFF

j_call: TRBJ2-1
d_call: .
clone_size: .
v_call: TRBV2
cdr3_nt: TGTGCCAGCAGTACGCCCGTTTACAATGAGCAGTTCTTC
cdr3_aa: CASSTPVYNEQFF

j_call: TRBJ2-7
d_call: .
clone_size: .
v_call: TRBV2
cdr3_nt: TGTGCCAGCAGAGGGACATATCGGTACGAGCAGTACTTC
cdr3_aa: CASRGTYRYEQYF

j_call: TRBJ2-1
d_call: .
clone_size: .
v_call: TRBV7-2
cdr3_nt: TGTGCCAGCAGCTGGGGTCCGGGTCGGGATGAGCAGTTCTTC
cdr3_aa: CASSWGPGRDEQFF

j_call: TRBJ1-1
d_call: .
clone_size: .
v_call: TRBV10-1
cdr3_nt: TGCGCCAGGCGAACGGGCGTGCATGGGACGAACACTGAAGCTTTCTTT
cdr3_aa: CARRTGVHGTNTEAFF

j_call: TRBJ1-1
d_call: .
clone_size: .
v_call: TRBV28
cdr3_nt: TGTGCCAGCAGTGGACACAGAGGCAACACTGAAGCTTTCTTT
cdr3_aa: CASSGHRGNTEAFF

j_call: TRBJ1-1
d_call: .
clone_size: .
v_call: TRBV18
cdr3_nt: TGTGCCAGCTCAAACCTCAACGAAGCTTTCTTT
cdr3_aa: CASSNLNEAFF

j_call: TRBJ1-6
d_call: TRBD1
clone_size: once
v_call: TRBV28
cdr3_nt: TGTGCCAGCAGTGGTCACGGACAGGGCGCTAATTCACCCCTCCACTTT
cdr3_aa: CASSGHGQGANSPLHF

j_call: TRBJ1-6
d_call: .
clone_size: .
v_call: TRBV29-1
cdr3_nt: TGCAGCGCTGGCCGTGGGGCCAATTCACCCCTCCACTTT
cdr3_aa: CSAGRGANSPLHF

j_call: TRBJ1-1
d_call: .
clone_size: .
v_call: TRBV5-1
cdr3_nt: TGCGCCAGCAGCTCACAGGGATCGAACACTGAAGCTTTCTTT
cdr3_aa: CASSSQGSNTEAFF